The table lists the clone carrying this T cell receptor beta chain with many counts. A junction end diverges from the germline sequence, so it may reflect a read error. These data come from a study of T cells in Graves' hyperthyroidism and ophthalmopathy. TCR beta CDR3 regions were amplified from RNA transcripts. In the first-round RT-PCR of the TCR CDR3, the HTBI primer set was used. One entry per CDR3 protein results from TCRdb running MiXCR on the multiplex PCR reads. In the table there are roughly 510,000 distinct CDR3 sequences, roughly 20% of which are singletons. CDR3 size: 13 residues. Germline CDR1 reads SNHLY; CDR2 reads FYNNEI.

Sequenced: blood. V usage is TRBV2 and J usage is TRBJ1-2; D gene ambiguous. The TCR was taken from a man between 18 and 29 years old with Graves' hyperthyroidism. CDR3 region: CASREGGFYGYTF. The CDR3 DNA sequence: TGTGCCAGCAGAGAAGGAGGATTCTATGGCTACACCTTC.